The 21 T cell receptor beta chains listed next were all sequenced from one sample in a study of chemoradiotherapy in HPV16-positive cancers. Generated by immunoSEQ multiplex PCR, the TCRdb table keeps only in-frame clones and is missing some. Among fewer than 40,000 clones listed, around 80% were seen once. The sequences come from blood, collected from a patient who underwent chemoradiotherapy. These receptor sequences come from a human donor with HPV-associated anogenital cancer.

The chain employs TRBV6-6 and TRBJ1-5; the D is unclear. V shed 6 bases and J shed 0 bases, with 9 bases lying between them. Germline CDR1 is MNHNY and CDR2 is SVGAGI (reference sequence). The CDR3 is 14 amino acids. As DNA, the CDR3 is TGTGCCAGCAGCCCCGTGGATAGCAATCAGCCCCAGCATTTT. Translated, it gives CASSPVDSNQPQHF.

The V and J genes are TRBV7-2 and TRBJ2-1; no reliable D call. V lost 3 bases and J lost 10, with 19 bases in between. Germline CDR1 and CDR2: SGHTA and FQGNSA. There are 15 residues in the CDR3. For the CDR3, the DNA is TGTGCCAGCAGCTTTAGCCGGGCCGGCGCCATCGAGCAGTTCTTC. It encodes CASSFSRAGAIEQFF.

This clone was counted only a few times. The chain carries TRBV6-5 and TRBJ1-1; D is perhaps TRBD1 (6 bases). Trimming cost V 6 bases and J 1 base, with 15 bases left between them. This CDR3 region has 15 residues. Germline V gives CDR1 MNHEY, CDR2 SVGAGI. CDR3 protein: CASRGAGAGNTEAFF. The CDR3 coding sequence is TGTGCCAGCAGGGGGGCAGGGGCAGGGAACACTGAAGCTTTCTTT.

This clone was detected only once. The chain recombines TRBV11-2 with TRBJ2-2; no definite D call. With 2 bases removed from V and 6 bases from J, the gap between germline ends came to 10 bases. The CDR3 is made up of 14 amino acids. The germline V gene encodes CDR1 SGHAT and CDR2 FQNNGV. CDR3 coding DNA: TGTGCCAGCAGCTTAACCCAACTTCCCGGGGAGCTGTTTTTT. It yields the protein CASSLTQLPGELFF. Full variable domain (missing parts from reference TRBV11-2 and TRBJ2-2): EAGVAQSPRYKIIEKRQSVAFWCNPISGHATLYWYQQILGQGPKLLIQFQNNGVVDDSQLPKDRFSAERLKGVDSTLKIQPAKLEDSAVYLCASSLTQLPGELFFGEGSRLTVL.

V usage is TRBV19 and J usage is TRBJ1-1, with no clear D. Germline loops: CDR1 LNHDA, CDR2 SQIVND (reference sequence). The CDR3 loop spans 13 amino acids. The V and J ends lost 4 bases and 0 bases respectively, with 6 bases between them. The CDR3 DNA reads TGTGCCAGTAGTAGACAAATGAACACTGAAGCTTTCTTT. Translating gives CASSRQMNTEAFF.

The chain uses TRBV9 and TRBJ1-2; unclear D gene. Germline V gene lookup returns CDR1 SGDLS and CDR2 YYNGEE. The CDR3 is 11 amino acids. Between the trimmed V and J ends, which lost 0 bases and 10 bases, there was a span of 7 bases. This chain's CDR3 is CASSVGVNYTF. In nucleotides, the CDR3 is TGTGCCAGCAGCGTAGGGGTAAACTACACCTTC.

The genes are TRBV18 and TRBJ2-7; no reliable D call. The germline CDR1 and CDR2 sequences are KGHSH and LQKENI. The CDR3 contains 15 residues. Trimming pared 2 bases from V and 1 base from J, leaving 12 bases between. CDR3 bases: TGTGCCAGCTCACCATCGGCCAGCGTTTCCTACGAGCAGTACTTC. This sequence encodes CASSPSASVSYEQYF. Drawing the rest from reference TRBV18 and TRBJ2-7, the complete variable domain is NAGVMQNPRHLVRRRGQEARLRCSPMKGHSHVYWYRQLPEEGLKFMVYLQKENIIDESGMPKERFSAEFPKEGPSILRIQQVVRGDSAAYFCASSPSASVSYEQYFGPGTRLTVT.

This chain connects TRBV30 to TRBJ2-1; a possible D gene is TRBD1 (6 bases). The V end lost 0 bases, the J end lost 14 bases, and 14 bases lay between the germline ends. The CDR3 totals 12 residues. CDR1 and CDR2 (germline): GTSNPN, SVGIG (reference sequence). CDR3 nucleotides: TGTGCCTGGAGTGTTTTGGACAGAGGGGAGTTCTTC. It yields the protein CAWSVLDRGEFF.

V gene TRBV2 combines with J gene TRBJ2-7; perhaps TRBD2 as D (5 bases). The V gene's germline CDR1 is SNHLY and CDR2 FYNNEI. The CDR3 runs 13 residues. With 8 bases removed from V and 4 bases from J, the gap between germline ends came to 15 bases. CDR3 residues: CASEGLGVYEQYF. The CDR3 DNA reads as TGTGCCAGCGAGGGTCTTGGGGTGTACGAGCAGTACTTC.

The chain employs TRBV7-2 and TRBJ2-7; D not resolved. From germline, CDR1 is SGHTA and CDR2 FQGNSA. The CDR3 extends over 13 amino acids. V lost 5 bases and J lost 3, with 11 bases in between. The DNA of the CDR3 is TGTGCCAGCAGCGTAGACCCGTTCTACGAGCAGTACTTC. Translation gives CASSVDPFYEQYF. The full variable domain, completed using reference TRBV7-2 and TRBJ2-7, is GAGVSQSPSNKVTEKGKDVELRCDPISGHTALYWYRQSLGQGLEFLIYFQGNSAPDKSGLPSDRFSAERTGGSVSTLTIQRTQQEDSAVYLCASSVDPFYEQYFGPGTRLTVT.

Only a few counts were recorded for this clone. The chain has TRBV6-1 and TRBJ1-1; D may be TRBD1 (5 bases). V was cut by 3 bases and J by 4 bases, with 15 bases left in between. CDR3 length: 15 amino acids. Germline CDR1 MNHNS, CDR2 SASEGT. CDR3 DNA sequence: TGTGCCAGCAGTGAGTTCTTAGGAGGGGTCACTGAAGCTTTCTTT. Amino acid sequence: CASSEFLGGVTEAFF.

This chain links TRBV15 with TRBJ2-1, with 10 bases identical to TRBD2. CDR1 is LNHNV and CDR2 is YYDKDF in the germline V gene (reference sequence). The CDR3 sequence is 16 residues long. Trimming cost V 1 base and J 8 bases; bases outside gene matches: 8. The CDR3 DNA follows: TGTGCCACCAGCAGAGGTACAGCGGGGGGGGCCGATGAGCAGTTCTTC. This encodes CATSRGTAGGADEQFF.

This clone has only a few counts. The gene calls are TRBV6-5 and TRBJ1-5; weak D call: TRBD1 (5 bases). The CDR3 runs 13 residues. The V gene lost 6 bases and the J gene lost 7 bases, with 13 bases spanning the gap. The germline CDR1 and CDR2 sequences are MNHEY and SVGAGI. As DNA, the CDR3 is TGTGCCAGCAGATCCCACGGGGGACAGCCCCAGCATTTT. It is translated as CASRSHGGQPQHF.

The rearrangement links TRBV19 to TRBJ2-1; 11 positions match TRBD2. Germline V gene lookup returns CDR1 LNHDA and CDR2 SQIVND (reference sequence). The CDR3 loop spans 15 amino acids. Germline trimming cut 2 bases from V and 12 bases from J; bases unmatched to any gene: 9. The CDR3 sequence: CASSIMASGGQGQFF. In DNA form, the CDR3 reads TGTGCCAGTAGTATAATGGCTAGCGGGGGGCAAGGGCAGTTCTTC.

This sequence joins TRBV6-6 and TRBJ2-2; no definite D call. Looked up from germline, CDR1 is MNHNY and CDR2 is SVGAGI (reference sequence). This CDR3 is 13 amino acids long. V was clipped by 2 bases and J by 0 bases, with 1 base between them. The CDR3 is CASSYANTGELFF. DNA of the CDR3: TGTGCCAGCAGTTACGCGAACACCGGGGAGCTGTTTTTT.

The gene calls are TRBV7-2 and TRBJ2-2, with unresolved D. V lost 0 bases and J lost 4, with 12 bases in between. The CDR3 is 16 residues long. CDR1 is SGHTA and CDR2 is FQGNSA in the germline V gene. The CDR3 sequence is CASSLAIIGLTGELFF. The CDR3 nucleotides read TGTGCCAGCAGCTTAGCGATTATAGGGCTCACCGGGGAGCTGTTTTTT.

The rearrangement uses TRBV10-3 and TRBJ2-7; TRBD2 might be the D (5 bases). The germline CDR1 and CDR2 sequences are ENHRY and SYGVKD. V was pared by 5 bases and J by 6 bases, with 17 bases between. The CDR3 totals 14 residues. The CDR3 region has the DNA TGTGCCATCAGTCTCGGAACGGGGAGCAGCGAGCAGTACTTC. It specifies CAISLGTGSSEQYF.

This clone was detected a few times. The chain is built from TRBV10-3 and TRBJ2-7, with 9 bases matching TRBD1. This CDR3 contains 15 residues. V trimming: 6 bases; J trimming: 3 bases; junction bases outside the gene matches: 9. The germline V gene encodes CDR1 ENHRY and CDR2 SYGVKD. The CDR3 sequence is CAISNDRGRHYEQYF. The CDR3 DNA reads TGTGCCATCAGCAATGACAGGGGGAGGCACTACGAGCAGTACTTC.

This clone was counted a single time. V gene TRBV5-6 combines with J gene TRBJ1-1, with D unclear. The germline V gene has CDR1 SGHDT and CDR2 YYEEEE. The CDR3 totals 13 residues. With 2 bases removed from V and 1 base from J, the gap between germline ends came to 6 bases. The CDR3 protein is CASSLFPNTEAFF. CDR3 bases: TGTGCCAGCAGCTTATTCCCGAACACTGAAGCTTTCTTT.

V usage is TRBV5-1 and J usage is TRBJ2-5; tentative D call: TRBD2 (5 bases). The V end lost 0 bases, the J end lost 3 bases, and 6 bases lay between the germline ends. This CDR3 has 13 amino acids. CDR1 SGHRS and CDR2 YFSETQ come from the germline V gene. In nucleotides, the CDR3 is TGCGCCAGCAGCTTGGTTAGCGAAGAGACCCAGTACTTC. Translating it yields CASSLVSEETQYF.

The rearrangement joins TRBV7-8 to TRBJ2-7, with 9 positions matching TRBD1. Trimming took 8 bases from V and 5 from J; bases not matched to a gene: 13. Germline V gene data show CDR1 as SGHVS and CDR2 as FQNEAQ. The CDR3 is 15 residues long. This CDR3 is CASHPTGTGQHEQYF. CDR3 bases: TGTGCCAGCCACCCGACCGGGACAGGGCAACACGAGCAGTACTTC.